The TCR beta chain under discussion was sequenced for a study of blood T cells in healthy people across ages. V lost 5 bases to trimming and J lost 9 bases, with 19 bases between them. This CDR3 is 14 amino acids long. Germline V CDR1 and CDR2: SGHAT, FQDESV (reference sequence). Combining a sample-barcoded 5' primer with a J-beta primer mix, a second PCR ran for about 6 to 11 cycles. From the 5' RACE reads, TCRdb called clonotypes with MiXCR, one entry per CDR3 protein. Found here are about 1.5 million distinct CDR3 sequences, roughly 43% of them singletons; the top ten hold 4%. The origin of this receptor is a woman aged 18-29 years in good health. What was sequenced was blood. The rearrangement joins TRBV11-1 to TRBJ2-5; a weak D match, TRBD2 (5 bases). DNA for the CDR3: TGTGCCAGCAGCCGCCAGGACGGGAAGAGGGCCCAGTACTTC. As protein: CASSRQDGKRAQYF. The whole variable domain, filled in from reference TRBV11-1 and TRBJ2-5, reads EAEVAQSPRYKITEKSQAVAFWCDPISGHATLYWYRQILGQGPELLVQFQDESVVDDSQLPKDRFSAERLKGVDSTLKIQPAELGDSAMYLCASSRQDGKRAQYFGPGTRLLVL.